This TCR beta chain was observed in a study of CD8 T cells in Susac syndrome. Reverse transcription used 0.5 to 1 ug RNA and random hexamers. TCRdb independently ran MiXCR on the immunoSEQ multiplex PCR reads; one entry per CDR3 protein. The repertoire has around 130,000 distinct CDR3 sequences, over 90% of them found once; the top ten carry 0.28%. Per germline, CDR1 MNHEY and CDR2 SMNVEV (reference sequence). This CDR3 is 14 amino acids long. V was cut by 5 bases and J by 4 bases, with 12 bases left in between. The clonotype was recovered from a human donor with Susac syndrome. The sequenced sample was CD8+ T cells from PBMCs. The genes are TRBV27 and TRBJ1-5; D is unclear. CDR3 coding DNA: TGTGCCAGCAGTAATAGTCCCGGTAATCAGCCCCAGCATTTT. Amino acids: CASSNSPGNQPQHF.